This T cell receptor beta chain emerged from a study of cytomegalovirus exposure and HLA in healthy donors. On the study more broadly: Early released data had tens of millions of unique TCRs, all coming from HLA-typed donors. General study findings and limits: It was only CMV serostatus that was available as immune exposure information. Researchers reportedly found TCR beta sequences accurately predicted most subjects' HLA-A and HLA-B alleles. Among CMV-associated TCR beta chains, most appeared HLA-restricted in a later analysis.

On this clone itself: Its matching antigen is unknown.

PCR amplification relied on 60 Vbeta primers (plus 13 Jbeta primers). Measured with immunoSEQ multiplex PCR; TCRdb has only the in-frame clones, and not every one. The sample lists under 150,000 clones, around a tenth seen once, with roughly 3% in the top ten. This clonotype was sampled from a young man in good health and CMV-seronegative. Material for sequencing was PBMCs.

Written as DNA, the CDR3 is TGTGCCAGTAGTCCGGGGACAGGGGCCTACGAGCAGTACTTC. Its protein is CASSPGTGAYEQYF. This chain joins TRBV19 and TRBJ2-7; 10 bases agree with TRBD1. With V trimmed by 5 bases and J by 2 bases, 3 bases remained unmatched. This CDR3 region has 14 residues. In germline, CDR1 is LNHDA, CDR2 SQIVND (reference sequence).